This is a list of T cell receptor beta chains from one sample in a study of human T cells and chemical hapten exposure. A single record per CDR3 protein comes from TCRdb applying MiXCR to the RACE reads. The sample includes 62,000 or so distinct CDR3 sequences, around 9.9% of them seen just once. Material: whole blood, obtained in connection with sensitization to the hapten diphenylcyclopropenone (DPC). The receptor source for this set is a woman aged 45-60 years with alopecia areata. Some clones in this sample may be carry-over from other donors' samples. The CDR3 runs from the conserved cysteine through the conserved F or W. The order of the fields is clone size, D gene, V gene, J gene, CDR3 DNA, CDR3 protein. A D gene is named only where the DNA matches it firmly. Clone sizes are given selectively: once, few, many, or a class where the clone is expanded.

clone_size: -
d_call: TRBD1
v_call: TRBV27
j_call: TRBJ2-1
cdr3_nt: TGTGCCAGCACCAAAAGAGGTCTACAGGGGACCCTCAATGAGCAGTTCTTC
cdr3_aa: CASTKRGLQGTLNEQFF

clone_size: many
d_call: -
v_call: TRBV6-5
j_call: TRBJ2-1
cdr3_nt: TGTGCCAGCAGTACCGGCCGACTAGTGAACAATGAGCAGTTCTTC
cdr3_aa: CASSTGRLVNNEQFF

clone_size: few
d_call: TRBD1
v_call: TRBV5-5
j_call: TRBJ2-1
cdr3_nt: TGTGCCAGCAGCCTAGGACAGGGCGCGTTCTCCTACAATGAGCAGTTCTTC
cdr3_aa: CASSLGQGAFSYNEQFF

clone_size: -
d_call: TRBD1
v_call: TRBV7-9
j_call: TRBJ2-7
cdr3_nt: TGTGCCAGCAGCTTAGCGGACAGGGGAAAGTACTTC
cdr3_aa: CASSLADRGKYF

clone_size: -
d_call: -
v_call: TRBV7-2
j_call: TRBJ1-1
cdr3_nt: TGTGCCAGCAGCTTAATCGTGGATGGAGCTTTCTTT
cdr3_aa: CASSLIVDGAFF

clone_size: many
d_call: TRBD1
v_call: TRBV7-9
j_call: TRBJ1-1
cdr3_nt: TGTGCCAGCACCGGACAGGGGGAGTCTGAAGCTTTCTTT
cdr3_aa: CASTGQGESEAFF

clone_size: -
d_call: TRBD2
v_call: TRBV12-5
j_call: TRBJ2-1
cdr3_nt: TGTGCTAGTGGTCTGGGGAGGGGATGGGAGCAGTTCTTC
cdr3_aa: CASGLGRGWEQFF

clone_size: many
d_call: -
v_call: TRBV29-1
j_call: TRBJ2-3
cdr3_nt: TGCAGCGACGGACTGTCCACAGATACGCAGTATTTT
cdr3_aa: CSDGLSTDTQYF

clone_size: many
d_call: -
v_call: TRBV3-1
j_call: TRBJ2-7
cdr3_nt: TGTGCCAGCAGCCAAGGCGGCAACTCCTACGAGCAGTACTTC
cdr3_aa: CASSQGGNSYEQYF

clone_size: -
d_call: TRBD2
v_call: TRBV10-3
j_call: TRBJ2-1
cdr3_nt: TGTGCCATCAGTGAGTCCACCCAGCGGGGCCACAATGAGCAGTTCTTC
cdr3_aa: CAISESTQRGHNEQFF

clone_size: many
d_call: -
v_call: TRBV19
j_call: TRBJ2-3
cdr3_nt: TGTGCCAGTAGTATGGAGGACAGCGGAGATACGCAGTATTTT
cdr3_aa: CASSMEDSGDTQYF

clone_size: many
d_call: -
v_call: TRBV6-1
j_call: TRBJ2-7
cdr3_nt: TGTGCCAGCAGTCCCCCGCGAGTCCCCTACGAGCAGTACTTC
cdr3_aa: CASSPPRVPYEQYF

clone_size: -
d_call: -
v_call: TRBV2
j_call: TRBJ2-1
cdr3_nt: TGTGCCAGCAGGGGGACGGATTACAATGAGCAGTTCTTC
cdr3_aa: CASRGTDYNEQFF

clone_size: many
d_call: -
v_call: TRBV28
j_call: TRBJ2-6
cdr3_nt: TGTGCCAGCTACATGGGTAACGCTGGGGCCAACGTCCTGACTTTC
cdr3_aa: CASYMGNAGANVLTF

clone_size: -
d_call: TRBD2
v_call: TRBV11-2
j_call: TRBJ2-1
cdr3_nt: TGTGCCAGCAGCTCACGGGGTGGACTAGCGGGAGTGGATGAGCAGTTCTTC
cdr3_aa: CASSSRGGLAGVDEQFF

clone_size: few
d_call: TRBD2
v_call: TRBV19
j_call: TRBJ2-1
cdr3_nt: TGTGCCAGTAGTACGCCCGGGGGACTAGCGCGGGAGTTCGTCTACAATGAGCAGTTCTTC
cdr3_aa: CASSTPGGLAREFVYNEQFF

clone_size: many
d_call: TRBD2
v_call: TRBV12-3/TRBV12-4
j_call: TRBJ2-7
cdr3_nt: TGTGCCAGCACCCCCACTAGCGGGAGATCCAAAGAGCAGTACTTC
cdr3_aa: CASTPTSGRSKEQYF

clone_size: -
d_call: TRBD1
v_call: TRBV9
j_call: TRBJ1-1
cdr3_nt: TGTGCCAGCAGCGTAGTTGCGACAGGGCGCACTGAAGCTTTCTTT
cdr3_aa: CASSVVATGRTEAFF

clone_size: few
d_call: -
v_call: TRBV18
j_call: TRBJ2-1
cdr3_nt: TGTGCCAGCTCACCAACGATGAATGAGCAGTTCTTC
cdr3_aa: CASSPTMNEQFF

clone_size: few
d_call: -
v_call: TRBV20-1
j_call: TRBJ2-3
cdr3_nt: TGCAGTGCTAGGGACGAGAGGTCTCGGTATTTT
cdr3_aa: CSARDERSRYF

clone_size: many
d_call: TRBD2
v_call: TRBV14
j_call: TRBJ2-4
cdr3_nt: TGTGCCAGCAGCCAGGGACTAGCGGTAGCCAAAAACATTCAGTACTTC
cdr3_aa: CASSQGLAVAKNIQYF

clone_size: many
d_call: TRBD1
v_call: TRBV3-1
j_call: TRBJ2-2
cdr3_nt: TGTGCCAGCAGCCACTTCGGGACAGGGGTAACCGGGGAGCTGTTTTTT
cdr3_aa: CASSHFGTGVTGELFF

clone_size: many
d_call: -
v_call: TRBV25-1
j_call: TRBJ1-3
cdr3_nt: TGTGCCAGCACTGAATGGGCCGTAAACTCTGGAAACACCATATATTTT
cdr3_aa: CASTEWAVNSGNTIYF

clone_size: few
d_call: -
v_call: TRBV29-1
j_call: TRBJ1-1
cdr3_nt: TGCAGCGTCCTAGGAGGGCTCCCTGAAGCTTTCTTT
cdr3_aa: CSVLGGLPEAFF

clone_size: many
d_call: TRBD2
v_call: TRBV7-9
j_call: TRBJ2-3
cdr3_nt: TGTGCCAGCAGCAGAACCTTGGGGGCTTCTAGCGGGAGCTTCACAGATACGCAGTATTTT
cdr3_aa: CASSRTLGASSGSFTDTQYF

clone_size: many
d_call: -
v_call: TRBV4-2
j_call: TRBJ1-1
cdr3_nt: TGTGCCAGCAGCCAAGGGGGAGGGGAGGAAGCTTTCTTT
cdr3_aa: CASSQGGGEEAFF

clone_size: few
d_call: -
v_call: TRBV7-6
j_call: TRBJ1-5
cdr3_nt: TGTGCCAGCAGCTTAGAGGTCTTCGGCAATCAGCCCCAGCATTTT
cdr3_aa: CASSLEVFGNQPQHF

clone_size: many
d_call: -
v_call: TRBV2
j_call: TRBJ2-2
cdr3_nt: TGTGCCAGCGATTCGTCAGGGGTGACCACCGGGGAGCTGTTTTTT
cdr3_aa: CASDSSGVTTGELFF

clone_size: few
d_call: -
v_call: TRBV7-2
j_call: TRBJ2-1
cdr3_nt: TGTGCCAGCAGCTTTAATCGTGACAATGAGCAGTTCTTC
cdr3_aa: CASSFNRDNEQFF

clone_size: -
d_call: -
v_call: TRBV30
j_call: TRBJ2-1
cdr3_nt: TGTGCCTGGAGGGAAACGGGAGTACAGGCGGAGCAGTTCTTC
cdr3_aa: CAWRETGVQAEQFF

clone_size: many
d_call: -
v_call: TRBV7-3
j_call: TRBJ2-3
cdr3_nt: TGTGCCAGCAGCTTAACAAGCATAACTAGCACAGATACGCAGTATTTT
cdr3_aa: CASSLTSITSTDTQYF

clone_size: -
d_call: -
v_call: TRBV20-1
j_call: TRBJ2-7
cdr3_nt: TGCAGTGCTAGAGATGGGGTTTCGTCCTACGAGCAGTACTTC
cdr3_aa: CSARDGVSSYEQYF

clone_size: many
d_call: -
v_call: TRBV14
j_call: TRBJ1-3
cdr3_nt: TGTGCCAGCAGCCCCGAGGGAGGTGGAAACACCATATATTTT
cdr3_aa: CASSPEGGGNTIYF

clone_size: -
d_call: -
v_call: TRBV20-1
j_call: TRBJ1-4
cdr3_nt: TGCAGTGCTAGCGAGTTTAATGAAAAACTGTTTTTT
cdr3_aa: CSASEFNEKLFF

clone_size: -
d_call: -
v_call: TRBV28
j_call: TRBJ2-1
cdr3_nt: TGTGCCAGCGTCAGCCAGAATTACAATGAGCAGTTCTTC
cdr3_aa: CASVSQNYNEQFF

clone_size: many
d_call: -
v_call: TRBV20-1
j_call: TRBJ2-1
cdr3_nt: TGCAGTGCGCGACTAGTTTTGCTCAGTGGTGAGCAGTTCTTC
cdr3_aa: CSARLVLLSGEQFF

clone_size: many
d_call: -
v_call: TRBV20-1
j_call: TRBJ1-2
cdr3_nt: TGCAGTGCTAGAGATCAGGAGGACGGTTTTTGGGATGGCTACACCTTC
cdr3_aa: CSARDQEDGFWDGYTF

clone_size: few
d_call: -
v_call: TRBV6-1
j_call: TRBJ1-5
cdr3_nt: TGTGCCAGCAGTGGTTATAAGCAGCCCCAGCATTTT
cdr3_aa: CASSGYKQPQHF

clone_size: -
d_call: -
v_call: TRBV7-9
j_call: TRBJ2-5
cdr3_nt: TGTGCCAGCAGAAGCCAGGCGGTGGAGGAGACCCAGTACTTC
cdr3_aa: CASRSQAVEETQYF

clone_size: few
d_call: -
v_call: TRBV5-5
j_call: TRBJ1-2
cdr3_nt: TGTGCCAGCAGCCTGACGGCGAGCCCCAACTATGGCTACACCTTC
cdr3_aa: CASSLTASPNYGYTF

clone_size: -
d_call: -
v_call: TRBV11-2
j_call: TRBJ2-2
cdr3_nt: TGTGCCAGCAGCCCCATCGGGGAGCTGTTTTTT
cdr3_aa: CASSPIGELFF

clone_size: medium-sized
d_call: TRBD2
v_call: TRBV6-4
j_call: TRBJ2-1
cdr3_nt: TGTGCCAGCAGTGACTCGGTTGGCGGGGGGGCCAATGAGCAGTTCTTC
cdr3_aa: CASSDSVGGGANEQFF

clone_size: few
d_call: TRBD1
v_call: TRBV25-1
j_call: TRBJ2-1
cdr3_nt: TGTGCCAGCAGTGATAACAGGGGACCGAGTGAGCAGTTCTTC
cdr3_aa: CASSDNRGPSEQFF

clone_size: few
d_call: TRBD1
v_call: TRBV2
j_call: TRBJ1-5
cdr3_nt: TGTGCCAGCAGCCTGGACAGGACCTATAGCAATCAGCCCCAGCATTTT
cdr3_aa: CASSLDRTYSNQPQHF

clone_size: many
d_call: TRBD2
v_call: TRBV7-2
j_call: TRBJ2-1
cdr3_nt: TGTGCCAGCAGCTTAGAGCCCGGAACTAGCGGGCGCTCCTACAATGAGCAGTTCTTC
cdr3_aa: CASSLEPGTSGRSYNEQFF

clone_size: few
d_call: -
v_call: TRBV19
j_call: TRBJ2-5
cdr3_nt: TGTGCCAGTAGTATAGTCGGCGGGACCCGGAAGACCCAGTACTTC
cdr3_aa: CASSIVGGTRKTQYF

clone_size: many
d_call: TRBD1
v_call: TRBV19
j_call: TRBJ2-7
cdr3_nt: TGTGCCAGTAGTATAGCGACAGGGGCCCCCGACGGGCAGTACTTC
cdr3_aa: CASSIATGAPDGQYF

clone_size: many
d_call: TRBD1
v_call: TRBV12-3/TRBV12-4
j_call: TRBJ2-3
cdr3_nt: TGTGCCAGCAGCTACCGGGACAGGGGATGGCCAGATACGCAGTATTTT
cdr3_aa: CASSYRDRGWPDTQYF

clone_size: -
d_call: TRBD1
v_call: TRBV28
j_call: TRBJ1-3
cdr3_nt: TGTGCCAGCAGTGCTATAGGGACAGCTGGAAACACCATATATTTT
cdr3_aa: CASSAIGTAGNTIYF

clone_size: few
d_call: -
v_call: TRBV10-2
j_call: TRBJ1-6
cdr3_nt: TGCGCCAGCAGTGCGACCAGGGAACAGAATTCACCCCTCCACTTT
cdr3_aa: CASSATREQNSPLHF

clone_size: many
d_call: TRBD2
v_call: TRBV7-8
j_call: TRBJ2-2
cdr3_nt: TGTGCCAGCAGCTTAGAACTAGCGGGCACCGGGGAGCTGTTTTTT
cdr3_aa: CASSLELAGTGELFF

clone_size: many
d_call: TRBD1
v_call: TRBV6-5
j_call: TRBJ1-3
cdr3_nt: TGTGCCAGCAGGCCGCCGGGGACAGGTGGAAACACCATATATTTT
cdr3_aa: CASRPPGTGGNTIYF

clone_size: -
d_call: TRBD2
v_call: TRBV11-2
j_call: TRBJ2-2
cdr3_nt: TGTGCCAGCAGCTTAGATCGGGCTAGCGGTACCGGGGAGCTGTTTTTT
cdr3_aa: CASSLDRASGTGELFF

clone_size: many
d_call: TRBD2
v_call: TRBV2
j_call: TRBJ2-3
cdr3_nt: TGTGCCAGCAGTGCTAGCGGGAACACAGATACGCAGTATTTT
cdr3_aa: CASSASGNTDTQYF